The 8 T cell receptor beta chains below come from one sample, sequenced in a study of shared clonotypes between healthy human individuals. Produced via immunoSEQ multiplex PCR; TCRdb's table is partial and in-frame only. The sample includes 630,000 or so clones, 95% to 98% of them seen just once. Positively selected for CCR7, the CD45RO-negative cells used as naive CD8 cells excluded terminally differentiated effector memory CD45RA+ cells. Input material: naive CD8+ T cells sorted from blood. The receptors come from a man under 40 in good health.

This chain links TRBV25-1 with TRBJ2-3; perhaps TRBD1 as D (6 bases). V shed 8 bases and J shed 5 bases, with 20 bases lying between them. The germline V gene has CDR1 MGHDK and CDR2 SYGVNS. The CDR3 spans 15 residues. The CDR3 DNA follows: TGTGCCAGCGGAGAGGGGGTCAGTGTGAAAGATACGCAGTATTTT. Its protein product is CASGEGVSVKDTQYF.

The chain links TRBV2 to TRBJ2-7; a possible D gene is TRBD1 (6 bases). The CDR3 is 16 residues long. Germline values: CDR1 SNHLY, CDR2 FYNNEI. Trimming stripped 4 bases from V and 3 bases from J, with 19 bases between. The CDR3 loop is CASSVRTEIYLYEQYF. DNA for the CDR3: TGTGCCAGCAGTGTCCGGACAGAGATTTACCTCTACGAGCAGTACTTC.

CDR3 amino acids: CASRNGLSNQPQHF. The CDR3 nucleotides are TGTGCCAGCAGGAATGGGCTATCCAATCAGCCCCAGCATTTT. This chain uses TRBV27 with TRBJ1-5; D gene unclear. Between the trimmed V and J ends, which lost 6 bases and 3 bases, there was a span of 12 bases. This CDR3 contains 14 residues. Germline values: CDR1 MNHEY, CDR2 SMNVEV (reference sequence).

This chain connects TRBV5-1 to TRBJ2-1; 10 bases map to TRBD2. The ends lost 4 bases at V and 8 bases at J; junction bases unmatched: 12. Germline-derived CDR1 and CDR2 are SGHRS and YFSETQ. This CDR3 is 16 amino acids long. The CDR3 spells CASSLTGTSDWDEQFF. CDR3 nucleotide sequence: TGCGCCAGCAGCCTCACCGGGACTAGCGATTGGGATGAGCAGTTCTTC.

This clone was seen a single time. The V and J genes are TRBV10-2 and TRBJ1-5; no clear D. CDR1 is WSHSY, CDR2 SAAADI, per germline. The V end was cut by 6 bases, the J end by 8 bases, with 17 bases between. The CDR3 has 14 residues. CDR3 residues: CASRASGSPEPQHF. Here the CDR3 DNA reads TGCGCCAGCAGGGCCTCGGGGAGCCCGGAGCCCCAGCATTTT.

The V and J genes are TRBV7-9 and TRBJ2-5; weak D call: TRBD2 (5 bases). The CDR3 spans 14 residues. Trimming took off 2 bases at V and 4 bases at J, with 11 bases between the two ends. The V gene's germline CDR1 is SEHNR and CDR2 FQNEAQ (reference sequence). This CDR3 is CASSLIPGLETQYF. CDR3 in DNA: TGTGCCAGCAGCTTAATCCCGGGGTTAGAGACCCAGTACTTC.

J is TRBJ2-1 and V is TRBV28; TRBD1 is a possible D gene (5 bases). The CDR3 contains 13 residues. Trimming left V 2 bases short and J 7 bases short, with 9 bases between. Germline CDR1 reads MDHEN; CDR2 reads SYDVKM. CDR3 amino acids: CASSLVRDNEQFF. DNA for the CDR3: TGTGCCAGCAGTTTAGTCAGGGATAATGAGCAGTTCTTC.

Note on this clone: Additional DNA sequences in this sample encode the identical CDR3. This chain connects TRBV27 to TRBJ2-5; TRBD2 matches at 9 bases. The germline gives CDR1 MNHEY, CDR2 SMNVEV (reference sequence). J gave up 5 bases and V 2 bases, and 9 bases lay outside the gene matches. This CDR3 spans 16 amino acids. CDR3 nucleotide sequence: TGTGCCAGCAGTTTACTGGCGGGAGGGCCTGGGGAGACCCAGTACTTC. It is translated as CASSLLAGGPGETQYF.